This T cell receptor beta chain appears in the sequencing data of a study of cytomegalovirus exposure and HLA in healthy donors. Overall study results and limits: In vitro testing confirmed a few CMV-associated chains as specific for CMV antigens. The study designated over 150 TCR beta chains cytomegalovirus-associated.

Profiling relied on immunoSEQ multiplex PCR, and the TCRdb table lists in-frame clones only, not all of them. This table has some 130,000 clones, 84% appearing once. The count of this clone is one. What it binds is not known. The germline gives CDR1 SEHNR, CDR2 FQNEAQ (reference sequence). Deletions cut 4 bases from V and 0 bases from J, with 13 bases between. CDR3 length: 17 amino acids. This TCR came from a woman in her twenties or thirties in good health and CMV-seronegative. The chain joins TRBV7-9 to TRBJ1-6; D gene unclear. Sequencing input: PBMCs. The CDR3 sequence is CASSSIPKSSYNSPLHF. Here the CDR3 DNA reads TGTGCCAGCAGCTCAATCCCGAAGAGCTCCTATAATTCACCCCTCCACTTT.